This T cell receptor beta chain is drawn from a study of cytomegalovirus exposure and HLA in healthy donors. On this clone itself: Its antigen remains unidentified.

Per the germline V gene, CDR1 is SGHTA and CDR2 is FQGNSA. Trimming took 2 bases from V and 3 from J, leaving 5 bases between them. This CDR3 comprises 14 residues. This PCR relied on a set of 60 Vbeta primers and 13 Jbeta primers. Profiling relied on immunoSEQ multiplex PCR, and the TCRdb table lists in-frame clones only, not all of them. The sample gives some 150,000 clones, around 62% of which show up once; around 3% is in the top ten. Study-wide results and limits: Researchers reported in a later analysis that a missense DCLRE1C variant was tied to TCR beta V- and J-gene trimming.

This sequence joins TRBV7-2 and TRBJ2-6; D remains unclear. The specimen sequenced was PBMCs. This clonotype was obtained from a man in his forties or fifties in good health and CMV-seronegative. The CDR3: CASSLLGGANVLTF. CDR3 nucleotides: TGTGCCAGCAGCTTACTCGGTGGGGCCAACGTCCTGACTTTC.